This T cell receptor beta chain originates from a study of control samples from healthy donors and cancer patients (TCRdb year 2020). To prepare the library, the immunoSEQ multiplex PCR assay was applied. TCRdb retrieved this table from immuneACCESS and kept in-frame rearrangements only. Not all clones are present; in checked studies, unresolved V genes account for under half, and no reason is known for the remainder. This sample gives 95,000 to 110,000 clones in total; 75% to 90% of them show up just once. Together, the top ten hold approximately 19% of the sample. With regard to this clone: Its antigen is currently not known. No base quality values were provided; no much bigger clone lies one nucleotide off.

Counted from cysteine to phenylalanine, this CDR3 has 12 amino acids. Only CDR3 DNA is held: 36 bases, read in frame from base 1. V is cut by 4 bases and J by 4 bases, and the space between the germline ends is 5 bases. The germline V gene provides CDR1 KGHDR and CDR2 SFDVKD. The sequence is built from TRBV24-1 and TRBJ2-3, with the D gene too uncertain to name. This TCR was sampled from a man aged 60 to 69 with lung cancer. The source material was PBMCs. The CDR3 protein sequence reads: CATSDKSDTQYF. The nucleotide sequence is given as TGTGCCACCAGTGACAAATCAGATACGCAGTATTTT.